The 22 T cell receptor beta chains below all came from one sample that was sequenced in a study of CD8 T cells in Susac syndrome. It was with random hexamers that about 0.45 to 1 ug RNA was reverse transcribed. MiXCR was run by TCRdb on the immunoSEQ multiplex PCR reads, yielding one entry per CDR3 protein. The sample shows about 120,000 distinct CDR3 sequences, approximately 94% of them seen only once. Sample: CD4+ T cells from PBMCs. The receptor set was obtained from a human donor with multiple sclerosis.

The chain is built from TRBV5-1 and TRBJ1-1, with 8 positions matching TRBD1. CDR1 is SGHRS, CDR2 YFSETQ, per germline. The CDR3 loop spans 15 amino acids. Germline trimming cut 1 base from V and 2 bases from J; bases unmatched to any gene: 4. The CDR3 loop reads CASSLMTGVNTEAFF. DNA of the CDR3: TGCGCCAGCAGCTTGATGACAGGGGTTAACACTGAAGCTTTCTTT.

The genes are TRBV15 and TRBJ2-5; a weak D match, TRBD1 (5 bases). Trimming removed 0 bases from V and 5 bases from J, with 10 bases in between. Germline assignment: CDR1 LNHNV and CDR2 YYDKDF (reference sequence). The length of the CDR3 is 14 residues. The CDR3 spells CATSRDQGLETQYF. DNA of the CDR3: TGTGCCACCAGCAGAGATCAGGGTCTGGAGACCCAGTACTTC.

The chain couples TRBV7-2 to TRBJ2-1; the D gene is possibly TRBD2 (6 bases). V was trimmed by 6 bases and J by 0 bases, leaving 12 bases between them. Germline CDR1 and CDR2: SGHTA and FQGNSA. This CDR3 comprises 15 residues. The CDR3 reads CASRRDPSSYNEQFF. The DNA for the CDR3 is TGTGCCAGCAGGCGGGACCCGAGCTCCTACAATGAGCAGTTCTTC.

The gene calls are TRBV5-1 and TRBJ1-1; the D gene is possibly TRBD1 (6 bases). The CDR3 covers 14 residues. V shed 0 bases and J shed 1 base, with 7 bases lying between them. Germline V gene data show CDR1 as SGHRS and CDR2 as YFSETQ. The CDR3 DNA reads TGCGCCAGCAGCTTGGACAGGGCGAACACTGAAGCTTTCTTT. This codes for CASSLDRANTEAFF.

The rearrangement links TRBV4-2 to TRBJ2-7, with 12 positions matching TRBD1. Germline CDR1 reads LGHNA; CDR2 reads YNFKEQ. V shed 4 bases, J shed 5 bases, and the junction held 9 bases outside the gene matches. The CDR3 is made up of 16 amino acids. CDR3 protein: CASSLTGTGGLDEQYF. CDR3 coding DNA: TGTGCCAGCAGCCTAACCGGGACAGGGGGCTTAGACGAGCAGTACTTC.

The chain recombines TRBV5-1 with TRBJ1-1; tentatively, D is TRBD1 (6 bases). V dropped 0 bases and J dropped 0 bases, with 9 bases sitting between them. This CDR3 contains 15 residues. CDR1 SGHRS and CDR2 YFSETQ come from the germline V gene. CDR3 in DNA: TGCGCCAGCAGCTTGGCCACAGGGTTGAACACTGAAGCTTTCTTT. This gives the protein CASSLATGLNTEAFF.

J is TRBJ2-3 and V is TRBV6-6, with D maybe TRBD2 (6 bases). CDR1 and CDR2 (germline): MNHNY, SVGAGI (reference sequence). The CDR3 extends over 15 amino acids. V was cut by 2 bases and J by 3 bases, with 12 bases left in between. CDR3 in amino acids: CASSYGTGSTDTQYF. The CDR3 region has the DNA TGTGCCAGCAGTTACGGGACTGGTAGTACAGATACGCAGTATTTT.

The chain carries TRBV10-3 and TRBJ1-2; D is unresolved. The CDR3 length is 12 residues. Trimming took off 5 bases at V and 1 base at J, with 5 bases between the two ends. Germline CDR1 ENHRY, CDR2 SYGVKD. As DNA, the CDR3 is TGTGCCATCAGTCCAAATAACTATGGCTACACCTTC. It translates to CAISPNNYGYTF.

The chain carries TRBV6-1 and TRBJ2-7; no clear D gene. Germline V gene data show CDR1 as MNHNS and CDR2 as SASEGT. V dropped 2 bases and J dropped 4 bases, with 6 bases sitting between them. This CDR3 comprises 12 residues. The CDR3 here is CASSELRYEQYF. The CDR3 DNA reads TGTGCCAGCAGTGAATTGAGATACGAGCAGTACTTC.

The chain is built from TRBV6-2 or TRBV6-3 and TRBJ2-6; D gene uncertain. This CDR3 comprises 14 residues. V was shortened by 4 bases and J by 0 bases, with 4 bases between the two germline ends. CDR1 is MNHEY and CDR2 is SVGEGT in the germline V gene. This chain's CDR3 is CASSSYSGANVLTF. The CDR3 DNA follows: TGTGCCAGCAGTTCCTACTCTGGGGCCAACGTCCTGACTTTC.

This chain joins TRBV7-3 and TRBJ2-6; D may be TRBD1 (7 bases). This CDR3 has 17 amino acids. In germline, CDR1 is SGHTA, CDR2 FQGTGA. Trimming pared 5 bases from V and 2 bases from J, leaving 16 bases between. The CDR3 spells CASSLRQGGAGANVLTF. In DNA, the CDR3 is TGTGCCAGCAGCCTCCGACAGGGAGGTGCTGGGGCCAACGTCCTGACTTTC.

V is TRBV20-1 and J is TRBJ1-2; D uncertain. The CDR3 has 13 residues. Germline-derived CDR1 and CDR2 are DFQATT and SNEGSKA (reference sequence). V was cut by 6 bases and J by 8 bases, with 19 bases left in between. CDR3 nucleotides: TGCAGTGCGGGAGGGAGACCCATTTCGGGCTACACCTTC. Protein: CSAGGRPISGYTF.

The chain joins TRBV30 to TRBJ1-1; D ambiguous. CDR3 length equals 13 residues. Germline V gives CDR1 GTSNPN, CDR2 SVGIG (reference sequence). Trimming took off 6 bases at V and 3 bases at J, with 14 bases between the two ends. CDR3: CACTLKGYTEAFF. The DNA of the CDR3 is TGTGCCTGTACCCTCAAGGGTTACACTGAAGCTTTCTTT.

This clonotype was detected a few times. An end of the junction does not agree with germline; a read error may underlie this. The V and J genes are TRBV5-1 and TRBJ1-2, with D maybe TRBD1 (5 bases). The CDR3 length is 12 residues. Looked up from germline, CDR1 is SGHRS and CDR2 is YFSETQ. In DNA, the CDR3 is TGTGCCAGCAGCTTAGACAGTTATGGCTACACCTTC. This translates into CASSLDSYGYTF.

The rearrangement links TRBV7-2 to TRBJ1-1; 8 positions agree with TRBD1. The CDR3 runs 16 residues. V gave up 5 bases and J gave up 0 bases; unmatched junction bases: 8. The germline V gene encodes CDR1 SGHTA and CDR2 FQGNSA. This CDR3 is CASSARQGRLNTEAFF. CDR3 bases: TGTGCCAGCAGCGCCCGACAGGGGCGCTTGAACACTGAAGCTTTCTTT. The full variable domain, rest sourced from reference TRBV7-2 and TRBJ1-1, is GAGVSQSPSNKVTEKGKDVELRCDPISGHTALYWYRQSLGQGLEFLIYFQGNSAPDKSGLPSDRFSAERTGGSVSTLTIQRTQQEDSAVYLCASSARQGRLNTEAFFGQGTRLTVV.

V usage is TRBV4-1 and J usage is TRBJ1-5; weak D call: TRBD1 (6 bases). The V gene's germline CDR1 is MGHRA and CDR2 YSYEKL. This CDR3 spans 16 amino acids. V lost 4 bases and J 4 bases, leaving 17 bases between the germline ends. Here the CDR3 DNA reads TGCGCCAGCAGCCGCATAGGACAGATTGGGAATCAGCCCCAGCATTTT. This codes for CASSRIGQIGNQPQHF.

V and J are TRBV7-2 and TRBJ2-5; TRBD1 is a possible D gene (6 bases). This CDR3 contains 13 residues. Germline V gene lookup returns CDR1 SGHTA and CDR2 FQGNSA. With 6 bases removed from V and 2 bases from J, the gap between germline ends came to 10 bases. Here the CDR3 DNA reads TGTGCCAGCAGTCGGGACATTCAAGAGACCCAGTACTTC. Its protein product is CASSRDIQETQYF. Looking up the rest from reference TRBV7-2 and TRBJ2-5 gives the full variable domain: GAGVSQSPSNKVTEKGKDVELRCDPISGHTALYWYRQSLGQGLEFLIYFQGNSAPDKSGLPSDRFSAERTGGSVSTLTIQRTQQEDSAVYLCASSRDIQETQYFGPGTRLLVL.

V usage is TRBV23-1 and J usage is TRBJ2-1; D is perhaps TRBD2 (7 bases). TRBV23-1 is an open reading frame, and its role is uncertain. This CDR3 is built from 15 residues. Between the trimmed V and J ends, which lost 9 bases and 9 bases, there was a span of 24 bases. The CDR3 reads CASGYVGEGGCEQFF. DNA of the CDR3: TGCGCCAGTGGTTACGTGGGGGAGGGGGGATGTGAGCAGTTCTTC.

This clonotype was seen just once. V is TRBV7-8 and J is TRBJ1-1; D remains ambiguous. Germline V gene data show CDR1 as SGHVS and CDR2 as FQNEAQ. Trimming took 1 base from V and 1 from J, leaving 4 bases between them. The CDR3 totals 13 residues. The chain's CDR3 is CASSLGKNTEAFF. CDR3 nucleotide sequence: TGTGCCAGCAGCTTAGGGAAGAACACTGAAGCTTTCTTT.

The rearrangement joins TRBV29-1 to TRBJ1-2; 7 bases fit TRBD1. The CDR3 sequence is 13 residues long. The trim removed 5 bases at V and 8 bases at J, leaving 11 bases unmatched. Germline V lookup: CDR1 SQVTM, CDR2 ANQGSEA. In DNA form, the CDR3 reads TGCAGCGTTTACACGACAGGGTGGGACGGCTACACCTTC. This gives the protein CSVYTTGWDGYTF.

The V call is TRBV2, the J call TRBJ1-5, with TRBD1 matching 9 bases. Germline V CDR1 and CDR2: SNHLY, FYNNEI. The CDR3 loop spans 13 amino acids. With 10 bases clipped from V and 6 bases from J, the junction kept 7 bases outside the gene matches. The CDR3 reads CATRDREGQPQHF. In nucleotides, the CDR3 is TGTGCCACTCGGGACAGGGAAGGTCAGCCCCAGCATTTT.

The V gene is TRBV12-3 or TRBV12-4, the J gene TRBJ1-1, with D maybe TRBD1 (5 bases). This CDR3 has 14 amino acids. V lost 5 bases, J lost 4 bases, and 14 bases lay in between. This CDR3 reads CASSPGGGGTEAFF. DNA of the CDR3: TGTGCCAGCAGTCCCGGCGGGGGGGGCACTGAAGCTTTCTTT.